The rows below give T cell receptor beta chains drawn from one sample of a study of early T cells in non-severe SARS-CoV-2 infection. TCRdb re-called the 5' RACE reads through MiXCR, storing one row per CDR3 protein. The table has over 70,000 distinct CDR3 sequences, roughly 14% seen once. The sequences come from whole blood, collected at baseline. These receptors all stem from an adult who was a healthcare worker with PCR-confirmed SARS-CoV-2 infection or an uninfected control (not recorded which). The CDR3 runs from the conserved cysteine through the conserved F or W. Fields, in order: V gene, D gene, clone size, J gene, CDR3 DNA, CDR3 protein. The D gene is left open where the match is weak. The listing skips clone size in some rows; elsewhere it reads once, few, many or a size class.

>TRBV24-1|.|.|TRBJ2-1
TGTGCCACCTTAGCGGAGTCCTCCTACAATGAGCAGTTCTTC
CATLAESSYNEQFF
>TRBV5-1|TRBD1|many|TRBJ2-2
TGCGCCAGCTTTGCAGGACAGGGGAGCACCGGGGAGCTGTTTTTT
CASFAGQGSTGELFF
>TRBV5-1|.|.|TRBJ2-2
TGCGCCAGCAGCTCATCCGGGACCCAGACCGGGGAGCTGTTTTTT
CASSSSGTQTGELFF
>TRBV11-3|.|few|TRBJ2-3
TGTGCCAGCAGCATTAACATGGATACGCAGTATTTT
CASSINMDTQYF
>TRBV6-5|.|few|TRBJ2-3
TGTGCCAGCAGTTACTCAGGAGGGAGTCCAGATACGCAGTATTTT
CASSYSGGSPDTQYF
>TRBV7-3|.|.|TRBJ1-2
TGTGCCAGCAGCGTACCGGGGCCGTCGGTCTATGGCTACACCTTC
CASSVPGPSVYGYTF
>TRBV2|TRBD1|.|TRBJ2-1
TGTGCCAGCAGTGGGACCGGGACAGGGGATGAGCAGTTCTTC
CASSGTGTGDEQFF
>TRBV20-1|.|many|TRBJ2-5
TGCAGTGCTTACCAAACTACCCAAGAGACCCAGTACTTC
CSAYQTTQETQYF
>TRBV13|.|.|TRBJ2-1
TGTGCCAGCGGGGTGTACAATGAGCAGTTCTTC
CASGVYNEQFF
>TRBV7-9|.|.|TRBJ1-5
TGTGCCAGCAGCCCCCGCGGACAGCCCCAGCATTTT
CASSPRGQPQHF
>TRBV7-3|.|.|TRBJ2-5
TGTGCCAGCGGGGACGGCCCAGAGACCCAGTACTTC
CASGDGPETQYF
>TRBV7-8|TRBD1|.|TRBJ2-3
TGTGCCAGCAGCTTGGGACAGGGGGCTAGCACAGATACGCAGTATTTT
CASSLGQGASTDTQYF
>TRBV14|TRBD1|.|TRBJ1-6
TGTGCCAGCAGCCTGAGGACAGGGGCGAGCTCCTATAATTCACCCCTCCACTTT
CASSLRTGASSYNSPLHF
>TRBV30|.|few|TRBJ1-1
TGTGCCTGGAGTGTAAGGAATCACGAAGCTTTCTTT
CAWSVRNHEAFF
>TRBV20-1|TRBD2|few|TRBJ2-4
TGCAGTGCTAGAGATCCGGGCGGGGGCATTCAGTACTTC
CSARDPGGGIQYF
>TRBV5-1|.|.|TRBJ2-7
TGCGCCAGCAGCCCGGACTCGGGAGATACGCGCGAGCAGTACTTC
CASSPDSGDTREQYF
>TRBV30|.|many|TRBJ2-7
TGTGCCTGGAGTCGGCTTCGAGAGCAGTACTTC
CAWSRLREQYF
>TRBV5-4|.|many|TRBJ2-7
TGTGCCAGCAGTTGGCCCGGGGAAACCTACGAGCAGTACTTC
CASSWPGETYEQYF
>TRBV20-1|.|many|TRBJ2-3
TGCAGTGCTAGAGGCCGACTAGTTGGCGGCACAGATACGCAGTATTTT
CSARGRLVGGTDTQYF
>TRBV5-1|TRBD1|.|TRBJ1-6
TGCGCCAGCAGCTCGGAGGCAGGGGGCGTGTCACCCCTCCACTTT
CASSSEAGGVSPLHF
>TRBV7-6|.|.|TRBJ2-1
TGTGCCAGCAGTTCGGGCGGGAAGTTGAATGAGCAGTTCTTC
CASSSGGKLNEQFF
>TRBV2|.|.|TRBJ2-1
TGTGCCAGCATGCCTGCCTCCTACAATGAGCAGTTCTTC
CASMPASYNEQFF
>TRBV5-1|.|.|TRBJ1-1
TGCGCCAGCAGCTTGGAGGGGAGCACTGAAGCCTTCTTT
CASSLEGSTEAFF
>TRBV18|.|.|TRBJ1-2
TGTGCCAGTTCCCGCGGGCAGGCAACTAACTATGGCTACACCTTC
CASSRGQATNYGYTF
>TRBV28|.|.|TRBJ2-7
TGTGCCAGCACCCGCCAGGGACCGGGAGAGCAGTACTTC
CASTRQGPGEQYF
>TRBV4-2|.|.|TRBJ2-7
TGTGCCAGCAGCCAGGCCCATTACCTAAGCTCCTACGAGCAGTACTTC
CASSQAHYLSSYEQYF
>TRBV18|.|.|TRBJ1-1
TGTGCCAGCTCACCACCGGGGGGAACTGAAGCTTTCTTT
CASSPPGGTEAFF
>TRBV11-3|.|few|TRBJ1-1
TGTGCCAGCAGCTTCGAGCTCCAGGCTTCAATGAACACTGAAGCTTTCTTT
CASSFELQASMNTEAFF
>TRBV12-3/TRBV12-4|.|few|TRBJ1-1
TGTGCCAGCACCAGTGCCAGAGGAGCTTTCTTT
CASTSARGAFF
>TRBV24-1|.|.|TRBJ2-3
TGTGCCACCAGTGATTCGAGACTAGGCAGGACAGATACGCAGTATTTT
CATSDSRLGRTDTQYF
>TRBV3-1|TRBD2|many|TRBJ2-1
TGTGCCAGCAGCCAAGGGAATCTAGCGGGAGGGTCCGAGCAGTTCTTC
CASSQGNLAGGSEQFF
>TRBV28|TRBD2|many|TRBJ2-3
TGTGCCATCCGGGGCGGGAGTAGAGCAGATACGCAGTATTTT
CAIRGGSRADTQYF
>TRBV20-1|TRBD1|.|TRBJ2-7
TGCAGTGCTAGACGACAGGGTTCGGACGAGCAGTACTTC
CSARRQGSDEQYF
>TRBV7-2|.|.|TRBJ1-5
TGTGCCAGCAGTCCAGATCACATCAATCAGCCCCAGCATTTT
CASSPDHINQPQHF
>TRBV18|.|.|TRBJ1-6
TGTGCCAGCTCACCCGGACTCGAGGGGATTTCACCCCTCCACTTT
CASSPGLEGISPLHF
>TRBV5-5|.|many|TRBJ1-2
TGTGCCAGCAGCCGCCAGGCGACGAGCAAGGCTAACTATGGCTACACCTTC
CASSRQATSKANYGYTF
>TRBV20-1|.|.|TRBJ1-6
TGCAGTGCTAGAGGGCGTGAGCAGGGCCGGAATTCACCCCTCCATTTT
CSARGREQGRNSPLHF
>TRBV28|.|few|TRBJ2-7
TGTGCCAGCAGTTTCTCCTACGAGCAGTACTTC
CASSFSYEQYF
>TRBV7-3|.|many|TRBJ2-2
TGTGCCAGCGGCCTAGCTCCCGGGGAGCTGTTTTTT
CASGLAPGELFF
>TRBV27|TRBD1|.|TRBJ2-3
TGTGCCAGCAGTTCTGACAGGGCCCCGGAGACAGATACGCAGTATTTT
CASSSDRAPETDTQYF
>TRBV5-5|TRBD1|few|TRBJ1-5
TGTGCCAGCAGCTTGGCAGAGGGGGCCTCTCAGCCCCAGCATTTT
CASSLAEGASQPQHF
>TRBV12-3/TRBV12-4|.|many|TRBJ2-5
TGTGCCAGCAGCCTAAGCAGAGAGACCCAGTACTTC
CASSLSRETQYF
>TRBV5-4|.|.|TRBJ2-1
TGTGCCAGCAGCTCCAGATCCTACAATGAGCAGTTCTTC
CASSSRSYNEQFF
>TRBV4-1|.|.|TRBJ2-2
TGCGCCAGCAGCCAAGATGCGGCAGCAATTTCGACTAACACCGGGGAGCTGTTTTTT
CASSQDAAAISTNTGELFF
>TRBV10-1|TRBD1|many|TRBJ2-1
TGCGCCAGCAGTGACACCGGGACAGGGATCAATGAGCAGTTCTTC
CASSDTGTGINEQFF
>TRBV7-3|TRBD2|few|TRBJ2-1
TGTGCCAGCAGCTTCGGGAGGGACAATGAGCAGTTCTTC
CASSFGRDNEQFF
>TRBV12-2|.|few|TRBJ2-3
TGTGCAAGTCGCTTCATGGTGACAGATACGCAGTATTTT
CASRFMVTDTQYF
>TRBV6-1|.|few|TRBJ1-2
TGTGCCAGCAGAGGGGCCGGACCTGACTATGGCTACACCTTC
CASRGAGPDYGYTF
>TRBV20-1|.|many|TRBJ2-4
TGCAGTGCGGCTTGGGGAGCCAAAAACATTCAGTACTTC
CSAAWGAKNIQYF
>TRBV20-1|TRBD2|.|TRBJ2-3
TGCAGTGCTACTGTAGCGGGTTTCGCCACAGATACGCAGTATTTT
CSATVAGFATDTQYF
>TRBV7-3|.|few|TRBJ1-1
TGTGCCAGCAGCTTACAGGGGAGCACTGAAGCTTTCTTT
CASSLQGSTEAFF
>TRBV11-2|.|many|TRBJ2-3
TGTGCCAGCACCACAGCGGGAGATACGCAGTATTTT
CASTTAGDTQYF
>TRBV30|.|many|TRBJ2-3
TGTGCCTGGAGTGTCTCAGATACGCAGTATTTT
CAWSVSDTQYF